These 9 T cell receptor beta chains were all obtained from the same sample, sequenced in a study of shared clonotypes between healthy human individuals. Positively selected for CCR7, the CD45RO-negative cells used as naive CD8 cells excluded terminally differentiated effector memory CD45RA+ cells. Assay: immunoSEQ multiplex PCR; the TCRdb copy retains only in-frame clones and omits some. The profile shows about 2 million clones, about 95% of them singletons. The specimen sequenced was naive CD8+ T cells sorted from blood. These TCRs come from a man younger than 35 in good health.

The genes are TRBV6-5 and TRBJ1-2; D not certain. This CDR3 is 13 amino acids long. Germline assignment: CDR1 MNHEY and CDR2 SVGAGI. V was clipped by 6 bases and J by 1 base, with 9 bases between them. CDR3 sequence: CASSLHLNYGYTF. The CDR3 DNA is TGTGCCAGCAGCCTACACCTTAACTATGGCTACACCTTC.

The CDR3: CASSRLSRTDTQYF. The CDR3 DNA reads TGCGCCAGCAGCAGACTCTCTCGCACAGATACGCAGTATTTT. V and J are TRBV10-1 and TRBJ2-3; D remains ambiguous. The CDR3 has 14 amino acids. Per the germline V gene, CDR1 is WNHNN and CDR2 is SYGVQD (reference sequence). V was cut by 6 bases and J by 1 base, with 11 bases left in between.

This clone was seen more than once but under ten times. The gene calls are TRBV11-2 and TRBJ2-7; D is unclear. The V and J ends lost 1 base and 1 base respectively, with 8 bases between them. This CDR3 is 14 amino acids long. Per germline, CDR1 SGHAT and CDR2 FQNNGV. CDR3 sequence: CASSLAYGSYEQYF. The CDR3 coding sequence is TGTGCCAGCAGCTTAGCGTACGGTTCCTACGAGCAGTACTTC.

The chain has TRBV4-3 and TRBJ1-6; no clear D gene. Deletions cut 0 bases from V and 10 bases from J, with 16 bases between. CDR3 length equals 16 residues. Germline V CDR1 and CDR2: LGHNA, YSLEER. The CDR3 loop reads CASSQDLSTLLSPLHF. DNA of the CDR3: TGCGCCAGCAGCCAAGACCTAAGCACCCTTCTATCACCCCTCCACTTT.

This chain joins TRBV10-2 and TRBJ2-7, with 7 bases fitting TRBD1. CDR1 and CDR2 from the germline V gene are WSHSY and SAAADI. The CDR3 is 14 amino acids. V was clipped by 2 bases and J by 3 bases; unmatched bases: 4. As DNA, the CDR3 is TGCGCCAGCAGTGAGACAGGGGTGAGCTACGAGCAGTACTTC. Translating it yields CASSETGVSYEQYF.

V gene TRBV7-9 combines with J gene TRBJ2-1; tentative D call: TRBD1 (5 bases). Germline V gives CDR1 SEHNR, CDR2 FQNEAQ (reference sequence). The ends were cut back, 0 bases at V and 7 bases at J, with 10 bases in the middle. The CDR3 contains 14 residues. CDR3 in DNA: TGTGCCAGCAGCTTAGCGCTTAGGGGTAATGAGCAGTTCTTC. Protein product: CASSLALRGNEQFF.

The genes are TRBV7-2 and TRBJ2-1; D perhaps matches TRBD2 (5 bases). The CDR3 spans 13 residues. V gave up 3 bases and J gave up 8 bases, with 11 bases separating them. Germline V lookup: CDR1 SGHTA, CDR2 FQGNSA. CDR3 coding DNA: TGTGCCAGCAGCTTTGGTACGGGGTATGAGCAGTTCTTC. The encoded protein is CASSFGTGYEQFF.

Turning to this clone: The sample contains more than one DNA sequence encoding this CDR3. The chain joins TRBV9 to TRBJ1-1; D is undetermined. Germline V gene sequence: CDR1 SGDLS, CDR2 YYNGEE. V lost 0 bases and J lost 4, with 10 bases in between. The CDR3 is 14 amino acids. CDR3 residues: CASSVEGEGTEAFF. CDR3 nucleotide sequence: TGTGCCAGCAGCGTAGAGGGAGAGGGCACTGAAGCTTTCTTT.

V is TRBV27 and J is TRBJ2-1, with 9 positions matching TRBD1. CDR1 and CDR2 (germline): MNHEY, SMNVEV (reference sequence). This CDR3 has 15 amino acids. Trimming at V came to 4 bases and at J to 2 bases, leaving 3 bases not matched to a gene. CDR3 region: CASSSGTGPYNEQFF. For the CDR3, the DNA is TGTGCCAGCAGTTCGGGGACAGGGCCCTACAATGAGCAGTTCTTC.